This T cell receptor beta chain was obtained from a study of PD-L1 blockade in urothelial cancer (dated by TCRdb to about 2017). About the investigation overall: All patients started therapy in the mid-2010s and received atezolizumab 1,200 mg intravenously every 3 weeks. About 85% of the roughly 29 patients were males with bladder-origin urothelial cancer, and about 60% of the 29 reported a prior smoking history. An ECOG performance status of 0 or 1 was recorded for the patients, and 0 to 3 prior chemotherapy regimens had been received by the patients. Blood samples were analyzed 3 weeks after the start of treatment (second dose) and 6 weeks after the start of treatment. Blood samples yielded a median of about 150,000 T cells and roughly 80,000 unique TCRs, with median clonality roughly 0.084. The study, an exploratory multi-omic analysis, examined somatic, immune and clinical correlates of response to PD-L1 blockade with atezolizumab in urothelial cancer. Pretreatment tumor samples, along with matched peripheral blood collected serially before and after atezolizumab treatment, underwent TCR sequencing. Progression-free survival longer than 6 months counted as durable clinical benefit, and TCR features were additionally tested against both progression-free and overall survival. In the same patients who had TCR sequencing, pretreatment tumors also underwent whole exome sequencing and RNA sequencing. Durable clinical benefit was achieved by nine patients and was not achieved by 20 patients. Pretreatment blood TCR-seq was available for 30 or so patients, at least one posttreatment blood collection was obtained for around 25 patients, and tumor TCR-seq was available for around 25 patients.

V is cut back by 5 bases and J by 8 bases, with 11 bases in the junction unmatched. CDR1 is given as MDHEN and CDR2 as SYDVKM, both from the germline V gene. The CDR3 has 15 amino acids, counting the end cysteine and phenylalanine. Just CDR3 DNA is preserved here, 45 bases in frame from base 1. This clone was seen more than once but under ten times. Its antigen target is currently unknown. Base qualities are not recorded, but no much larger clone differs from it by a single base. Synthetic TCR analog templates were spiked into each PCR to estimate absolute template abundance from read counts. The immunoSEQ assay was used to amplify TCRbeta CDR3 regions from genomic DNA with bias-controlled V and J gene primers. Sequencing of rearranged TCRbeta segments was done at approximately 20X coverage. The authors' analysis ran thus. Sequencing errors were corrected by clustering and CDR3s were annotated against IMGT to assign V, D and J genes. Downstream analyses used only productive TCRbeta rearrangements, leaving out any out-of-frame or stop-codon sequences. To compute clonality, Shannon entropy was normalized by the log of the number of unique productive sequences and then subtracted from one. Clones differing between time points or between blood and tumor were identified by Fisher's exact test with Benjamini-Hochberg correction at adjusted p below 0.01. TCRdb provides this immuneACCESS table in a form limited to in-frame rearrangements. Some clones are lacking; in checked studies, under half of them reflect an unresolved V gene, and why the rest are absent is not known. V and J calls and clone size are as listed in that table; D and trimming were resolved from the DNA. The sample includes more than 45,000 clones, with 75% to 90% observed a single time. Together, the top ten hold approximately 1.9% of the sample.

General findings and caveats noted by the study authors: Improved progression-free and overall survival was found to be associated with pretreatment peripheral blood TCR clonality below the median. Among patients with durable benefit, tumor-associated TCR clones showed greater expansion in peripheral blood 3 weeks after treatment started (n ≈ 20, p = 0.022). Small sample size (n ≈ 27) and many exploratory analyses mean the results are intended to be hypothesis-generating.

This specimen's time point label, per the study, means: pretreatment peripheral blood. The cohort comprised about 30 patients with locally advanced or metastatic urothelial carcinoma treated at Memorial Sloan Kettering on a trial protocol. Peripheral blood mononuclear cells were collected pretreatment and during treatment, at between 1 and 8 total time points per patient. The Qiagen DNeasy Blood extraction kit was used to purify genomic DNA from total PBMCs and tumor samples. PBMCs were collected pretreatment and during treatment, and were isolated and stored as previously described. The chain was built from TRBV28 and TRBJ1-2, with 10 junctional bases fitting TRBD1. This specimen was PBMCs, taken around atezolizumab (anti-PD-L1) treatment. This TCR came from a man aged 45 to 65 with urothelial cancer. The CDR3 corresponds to CASSLPGQGWGGYTF. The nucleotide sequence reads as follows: TGTGCCAGCAGTCTTCCGGGACAGGGGTGGGGAGGCTACACCTTC.